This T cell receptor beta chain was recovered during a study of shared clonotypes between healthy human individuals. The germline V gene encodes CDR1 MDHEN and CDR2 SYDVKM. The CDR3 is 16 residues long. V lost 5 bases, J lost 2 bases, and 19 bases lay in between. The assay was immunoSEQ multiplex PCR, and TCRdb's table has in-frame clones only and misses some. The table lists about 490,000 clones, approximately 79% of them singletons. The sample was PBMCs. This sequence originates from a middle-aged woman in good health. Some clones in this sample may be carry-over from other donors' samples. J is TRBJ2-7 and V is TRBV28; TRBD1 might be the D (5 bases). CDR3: CASSPRRQISTYEQYF. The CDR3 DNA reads TGTGCCAGCAGTCCCAGAAGACAGATCTCTACCTACGAGCAGTACTTC.